Sequencing of this T cell receptor beta chain was carried out in a study of shared clonotypes between healthy human individuals. Overall study findings and caveats: Investigators collected only blood, and repertoires in tissues likely differ.

Memory CD4+ cells were the fraction left after CD45RA+ naive selection. About this clone itself: Its specificity is unknown. Other DNA sequences within the sample encode an identical CDR3.

In replicate PCRs of sorted subsets, 150 to 200 ng DNA, about 30,000 T cell genomes, was used. The table came from immunoSEQ multiplex PCR; TCRdb's copy has only in-frame clones and leaves some out. The repertoire holds about 710,000 clones, around 70% seen once, with approximately 1.7% in the top ten. The TCR was taken from a woman in her twenties or thirties in good health. The sample was memory CD4+ T cells sorted from blood. Stated subset: CD45RA-negative fraction.

CDR3 amino acids: CSASGGYEQYF. The CDR3 bases are TGCAGTGCTTCAGGGGGCTACGAGCAGTACTTC. This rearrangement joins TRBV20-1 to TRBJ2-7; 7 bases align to TRBD1. Per germline, CDR1 DFQATT and CDR2 SNEGSKA (reference sequence). The CDR3 sequence is 11 residues long. Losses at the gene ends were 5 bases for V and 3 bases for J; bases not matched to a gene: 1.